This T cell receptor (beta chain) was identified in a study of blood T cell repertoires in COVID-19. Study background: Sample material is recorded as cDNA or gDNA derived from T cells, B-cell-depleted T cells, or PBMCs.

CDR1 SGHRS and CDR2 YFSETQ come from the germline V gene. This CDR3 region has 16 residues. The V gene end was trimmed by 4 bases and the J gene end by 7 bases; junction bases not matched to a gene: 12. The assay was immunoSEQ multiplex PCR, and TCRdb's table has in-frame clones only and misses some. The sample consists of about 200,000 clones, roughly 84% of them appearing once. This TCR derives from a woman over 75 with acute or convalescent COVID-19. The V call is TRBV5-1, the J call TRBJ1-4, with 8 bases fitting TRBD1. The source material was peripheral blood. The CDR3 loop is CASSPGQGGSGEKLFF. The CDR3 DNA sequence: TGCGCCAGCAGCCCAGGACAGGGAGGTTCGGGTGAAAAACTGTTTTTT.